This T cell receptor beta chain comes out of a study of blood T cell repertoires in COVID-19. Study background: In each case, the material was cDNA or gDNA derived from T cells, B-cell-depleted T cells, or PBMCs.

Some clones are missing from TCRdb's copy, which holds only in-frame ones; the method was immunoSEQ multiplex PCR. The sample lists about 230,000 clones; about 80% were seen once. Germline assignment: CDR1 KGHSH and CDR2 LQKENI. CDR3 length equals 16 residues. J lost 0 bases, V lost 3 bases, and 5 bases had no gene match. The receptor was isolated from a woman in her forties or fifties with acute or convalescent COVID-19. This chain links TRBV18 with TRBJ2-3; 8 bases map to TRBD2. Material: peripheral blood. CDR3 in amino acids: CASSPSGRGSTDTQYF. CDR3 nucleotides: TGTGCCAGCTCACCGAGCGGGAGAGGGAGCACAGATACGCAGTATTTT.